This T cell receptor beta chain was retrieved from a study of shared clonotypes between healthy human individuals. Notes on the study in general: Among the subsets, naive ones generally showed larger estimated richness than memory ones. Despite large depth, rarefaction showed incomplete sorted-subset sequencing.

It was across several immunoSEQ plates that each subset's genomic DNA was evenly split. How the authors handled the data: From ImmunoSEQ came sequences covering only the junction and carrying no quality scores, so filtering differed. Here immunoSEQ multiplex PCR was the method, and the copy in TCRdb shows in-frame clones only, minus some. The DNA was the basis for D and trimming; V, J and clone size are from that table. There are around 350,000 clones in the sample; around 67% occur only once, and 10% lies in the top ten. This clone has just a few counts. Its antigen is unknown. The receptor comes from a man in his thirties or forties in good health. The sequenced sample consisted of memory CD4+ T cells sorted from blood. Subset here: CD45RA-negative fraction.

The CDR3 nucleotides read TGTGCCAGCAGCAACGGCGGGGGGGGATACAATGAGCAGTTCTTC. Translation: CASSNGGGGYNEQFF. V is TRBV7-2 and J is TRBJ2-1; 9 bases align to TRBD2. The trim removed 5 bases at V and 4 bases at J, leaving 6 bases unmatched. The CDR3 runs 15 residues. Germline V gene sequence: CDR1 SGHTA, CDR2 FQGNSA.